This TCR beta chain emerged from a study of T cells in Graves' hyperthyroidism and ophthalmopathy. Patients with uncontrolled infections, other autoimmune diseases, pregnancy or lactation were excluded. Study outcomes and limitations: Clonotypes that were expanded in thyroid above 0.001 mostly appeared in blood too. It was a median about 6.5 months before onset that the model predicted ophthalmopathy.

The germline CDR1 and CDR2 sequences are SGHDT and YYEEEE. Trimming removed 3 bases from V and 5 bases from J; junction bases left unmatched: 10. The CDR3 length is 16 residues. This clonotype appeared many times. Its matching antigen is unknown. TCR beta CDR3 sequences were amplified from RNA transcripts. A first-round RT-PCR of the TCR CDR3 used the HTBI primer set. In TCRdb, the multiplex PCR reads were re-called with MiXCR into one record per CDR3 protein. This sample has some 92,000 distinct CDR3 sequences; about 37% occur once, and the top ten carry roughly a tenth. Sequenced material: peripheral blood or thyroid tissue (not recorded which). The sequence came from a woman in her 30s with Graves' hyperthyroidism. The chain links TRBV5-6 to TRBJ1-5; 8 bases map to TRBD1. The CDR3 bases are TGTGCCAGCAGCTCTACCGGGACAGGCGGGGATCAGCCCCAGCATTTT. This sequence encodes CASSSTGTGGDQPQHF.